This T cell receptor beta chain was captured by sequencing in a study of blood T cells in healthy people across ages. Looking at the study overall: With template switching, about one barcoded beta molecule was captured per two T cells.

Trimming shortened V by 0 bases and J by 4 bases, and 12 bases separated the two germline ends. The CDR3 is 16 amino acids. Germline V gives CDR1 MGHRA, CDR2 YSYEKL. This clonotype has more than one count but fewer than ten. Its target is unknown. Study-level findings and limits: Possibly, changes in expanded clonotypes were confounded because donor CMV status was unknown. While age rose, TCR beta diversity per million T cells dropped in a roughly linear way.

A J-beta primer mix and a sample-barcoded 5' primer were used in a second PCR of about 6 to 12 cycles. From the 5' RACE reads, TCRdb called clonotypes with MiXCR, one entry per CDR3 protein. The sample lists about 670,000 distinct CDR3 sequences; approximately 40% were seen once. Each donor was a healthy Caucasian individual from Russia, aged about 6 to 100. The source is a man older than 75 in good health. The sequenced sample was blood. The rearrangement joins TRBV4-1 to TRBJ1-4; tentatively, D is TRBD1 (5 bases). Here the CDR3 DNA reads TGCGCCAGCAGCCAAGAGAAGGGGATAGGTAATGAAAAACTGTTTTTT. This encodes CASSQEKGIGNEKLFF.